This T cell receptor beta chain was captured in a study of T cell responses to AZD1222 COVID-19 vaccine (dated by TCRdb to the early 2020s). The study in broad terms: AZD1222 recipients with second doses at about 4 weeks or about 12 weeks were pooled, because spike-specific TCR depth and breadth did not differ between schedules. Trial participants were enrolled by age into 18-55, 56-69 and 70-plus year subgroups, with about 150, 28 and 57 TCR-sequenced participants respectively. A total of 233 trial participants underwent TCR sequencing, of whom some 200 had received two doses of AZD1222 and around 25 had received two doses of the MenACWY control vaccine. General conclusions and limits of the study: In the small 56-69-year group, the increase in depth fell short of significance, most likely because of low power. Because no day 14 peak-response samples were available, the repertoires could be characterized only after the peak T cell response. Conclusions about previously exposed vaccinees are limited, since just 6 or 7 AZD1222 recipients were seropositive for SARS-CoV-2 at baseline. A significant rise in spike-specific TCR breadth and depth was observed after two AZD1222 doses relative to day 0 and relative to MenACWY recipients. Participants were mostly white British and included more females than males, and it was suggested by the authors that clonal diversity may have been underestimated. Epitopes outside the regions mutated in the B.1.351 and B.1.1.7 variants were reportedly recognized by nearly half of the unique spike-specific TCRs. The vaccine-associated CD4 TCRs covered the entire spike protein, and the dominant responses fell in regions 160-218 and 743-854.

The time point label, as the study defines it: baseline before first vaccination. The vaccinee samples were drawn from two UK trials, COV001 and COV002, one of which was a single-blind randomized controlled phase 2/3 trial testing AZD1222 (ChAdOx1 nCoV-19) in healthy adults. Trial participant PBMC samples were collected at day 0 and day 28 after the second dose for TCRbeta chain sequencing. In regard to this clone: Its binding antigen is unknown. The input lacks base qualities; no much larger clone sits a single base away.

The CDR3 regions of human TCRbeta chains were subjected to immunosequencing. The authors processed their data as follows. Repertoire TCRs were checked for matches against a reference library of SARS-CoV-2-specific TCRs that had been generated using the MIRA antigen-specificity platform. Breadth was defined as the fraction of unique TCRs that were SARS-CoV-2-associated. Depth was defined as the fraction of total T cells that were SARS-CoV-2-associated. Using the MIRA data, every spike-specific TCR was mapped to the spike region that the TCR reacted to and assigned to either a CD4 or a CD8 class. Log10-transformed breadth and depth values were compared by one-way ANOVA with Sidak's multiple comparisons tests. What TCRdb holds here is the immuneACCESS table cut down to in-frame rearrangements. Part of the clones is not present; checked against another copy, under half of the missing clones reflect an unresolved V gene, and the others are unexplained. V, J and clone size derive from that table, while D and trimming were established from the DNA sequence. The sample table lists under 80,000 clones, approximately 88% of them with a count of one. The ten largest clonotypes hold 20% of the sample.

Including the terminal cysteine and phenylalanine, the CDR3 comprises 15 residues. Of all the DNA, just the CDR3 is kept, 45 bases in frame from base 1. V trim: 6 bases; J trim: 3 bases; unmatched bases: 6. Based on the germline V gene (reference sequence), the CDR1 and CDR2 sequences are MNHEY and SMNVEV. The sequence was obtained from an adult in good health. Here the sequenced sample was peripheral blood, taken on day 0 of AZD1222 vaccination. Here the chain combines TRBV27 and TRBJ1-2; TRBD1 matches 11 bases in the middle. The CDR3 loop reads CASRRPGQGDYGYTF. At the DNA level, the sequence is TGTGCCAGCAGGCGTCCGGGACAGGGGGACTATGGCTACACCTTC.